These 27 T cell receptor beta chains share one sample of origin, sequenced in a study of blood T cell repertoires in COVID-19. Profiled with immunoSEQ multiplex PCR; TCRdb holds only in-frame clones, not every one. This sample carries roughly 200,000 clones, approximately 83% of them seen once, and the ten largest clones take around 6.3%. The sample was peripheral blood. The source is a woman aged 40 to 50 with COVID-19, enrolled during active disease.

The J gene is TRBJ1-1, the V gene TRBV5-1; tentative D call: TRBD1 (6 bases). Trimming took off 6 bases at V and 0 bases at J, with 15 bases between the two ends. Per germline, CDR1 SGHRS and CDR2 YFSETQ. The CDR3 runs to 15 residues. The CDR3 nucleotides read TGCGCCAGCACCTTACAGGGACCAATGAACACTGAAGCTTTCTTT. Its translation is CASTLQGPMNTEAFF.

The chain carries TRBV9 and TRBJ1-2; the match to TRBD1 covers 8 bases. CDR3 length: 15 amino acids. Germline V CDR1 and CDR2: SGDLS, YYNGEE. Losses at the gene ends were 4 bases for V and 4 bases for J; bases not matched to a gene: 9. The CDR3 nucleotides are TGTGCCAGCAGCCGTACTCTCGGGACAGGCTATGGCTACACCTTC. Amino acid sequence: CASSRTLGTGYGYTF.

In its sample, this clone was seen a few times. The chain is built from TRBV6-4 and TRBJ2-5, with 10 bases lining up with TRBD1. In germline, CDR1 is MRHNA, CDR2 SNTAGT. J lost 5 bases, V lost 2 bases, and 8 bases had no gene match. The CDR3 totals 16 residues. Here the CDR3 DNA reads TGTGCCAGCAGTGACCATCCGGGACAGGGGTTGGAGACCCAGTACTTC. Amino acid sequence: CASSDHPGQGLETQYF.

The J gene is TRBJ2-2, the V gene TRBV10-3, with 7 bases that match TRBD2. The CDR3 has 14 residues. Trimming at V came to 10 bases and at J to 5 bases, leaving 10 bases not matched to a gene. Germline CDR1 and CDR2: ENHRY and SYGVKD. CDR3 residues: CATRRDGGTGELFF. Written as DNA, the CDR3 is TGTGCCACCCGCCGGGACGGGGGGACCGGGGAGCTGTTTTTT.

The genes are TRBV27 and TRBJ1-1, with D maybe TRBD1 (5 bases). Germline assignment: CDR1 MNHEY and CDR2 SMNVEV (reference sequence). This CDR3 contains 17 residues. With 1 base removed from V and 5 bases from J, the gap between germline ends came to 20 bases. For the CDR3, the DNA is TGTGCCAGCAGTTTATTACGTTCGGGGGGTCTGGGGACTGAAGCTTTCTTT. Encoded protein: CASSLLRSGGLGTEAFF.

Only one count was recorded for this clone. The chain couples TRBV7-9 to TRBJ1-5, with TRBD1 matching over 8 bases. J was trimmed by 2 bases and V by 4 bases; bases with no gene match: 1. The CDR3 is made up of 14 amino acids. Germline lookup yields CDR1 SEHNR and CDR2 FQNEAQ (reference sequence). The CDR3: CASSSGQGNQPQHF. For the CDR3, the DNA is TGTGCCAGCAGCTCGGGACAGGGCAATCAGCCCCAGCATTTT.

The CDR3 nucleotides read TGCGCCAGCAGCACCCCAACCCCGGGACTCAGCTACGAGCAGTACTTC. As protein: CASSTPTPGLSYEQYF. This sequence joins TRBV4-1 and TRBJ2-7; weak D call: TRBD2 (6 bases). There are 16 residues in the CDR3. Per germline, CDR1 MGHRA and CDR2 YSYEKL. Trimming removed 5 bases at V and 3 bases at J, with 20 bases between.

This chain joins TRBV5-4 and TRBJ1-3; the D is unclear. Trimming cost V 1 base and J 1 base, with 6 bases left between them. In germline, CDR1 is SGHNT, CDR2 YYREEE (reference sequence). The length of the CDR3 is 14 residues. This chain's CDR3 is CASSLSLSGNTIYF. The CDR3 DNA is TGTGCCAGCAGCTTGTCGTTATCTGGAAACACCATATATTTT.

The chain is built from TRBV6-2 or TRBV6-3 and TRBJ2-5, with 12 bases matching TRBD2. CDR1 and CDR2 (germline): MNHEY, SVGEGT. CDR3 size: 17 residues. With 6 bases clipped from V and 5 bases from J, the junction kept 13 bases outside the gene matches. The CDR3, as DNA: TGTGCCAGCAGCCAACCCCTAGCGGGAGGGACGAGGGAGACCCAGTACTTC. Protein product: CASSQPLAGGTRETQYF.

This clone was picked up a small number of times. The rearrangement joins TRBV21-1 to TRBJ2-3; the table's D call, TRBD2, was not checked against the DNA. TRBV21-1 is a pseudogene locus. This CDR3 has 24 residues. The CDR3 DNA is TGTGCCAGCAGTCTACTACGGACTAGCGGGGGGGCAAGGGTCGATAATCAGCCCACAGATACGCAGTATTTT. It encodes CASSLLRTSGGARVDNQPTDTQYF.

As regards this clone: A read error may produce the germline difference seen at one junction end. The chain joins TRBV11-3 to TRBJ1-1; TRBD1 matches at 7 bases. The CDR3 covers 13 residues. The germline CDR1 and CDR2 sequences are SGHNT and YENEEA. CDR3 in DNA: TGTGTCAGCAGCTTACGCACAGGGGCTGAAGCTTTCTTT. It specifies CVSSLRTGAEAFF.

The rearrangement joins TRBV2 to TRBJ2-1, with D perhaps TRBD2 (6 bases). V was pared by 2 bases and J by 5 bases, with 16 bases between. Germline loops: CDR1 SNHLY, CDR2 FYNNEI. The CDR3 runs to 16 residues. The CDR3 sequence is CASSENRGRGDNEQFF. CDR3 nucleotide sequence: TGTGCCAGCAGTGAAAATCGGGGGAGAGGCGACAATGAGCAGTTCTTC.

This clone has just a few counts. The chain uses TRBV28 and TRBJ1-5, with 9 bases matching TRBD1. The CDR3 loop spans 15 amino acids. The V gene's germline CDR1 is MDHEN and CDR2 SYDVKM. V gave up 6 bases and J gave up 2 bases; unmatched junction bases: 5. CDR3 sequence (DNA): TGTGCCAGCAGCCCACAGGGGGCACGCAATCAGCCCCAGCATTTT. This encodes CASSPQGARNQPQHF.

The CDR3 spells CASSYTLGGTSYEQYF. The CDR3 DNA follows: TGTGCCAGCAGTTACACGTTGGGGGGGACCTCCTACGAGCAGTACTTC. The chain employs TRBV6-5 and TRBJ2-7; 7 nucleotides align to TRBD2. Germline CDR1 and CDR2: MNHEY and SVGAGI. V shed 2 bases, J shed 0 bases, and the junction held 7 bases outside the gene matches. This CDR3 region has 16 residues.

The rearrangement links TRBV3-1 (or the pseudogene TRBV3-2) to TRBJ2-1; D gene ambiguous. V gave up 6 bases and J gave up 2 bases, with 8 bases separating them. Germline V CDR1 and CDR2: LGHDT, YNNKEL (reference sequence). The CDR3 extends over 13 amino acids. CDR3 DNA sequence: TGTGCCAGCAGAACCCAGGCCTACAATGAGCAGTTCTTC. Residues: CASRTQAYNEQFF.

The V call is TRBV5-1, the J call TRBJ1-5; D is perhaps TRBD1 (5 bases). The V end was cut by 2 bases, the J end by 0 bases, with 9 bases between. The CDR3 is made up of 15 amino acids. Germline CDR1 is SGHRS and CDR2 is YFSETQ. CDR3 nucleotides: TGCGCCAGCAGCTTAGAAGGGGCTAGCAATCAGCCCCAGCATTTT. It yields the protein CASSLEGASNQPQHF.

V is TRBV20-1 and J is TRBJ2-4; 10 positions match TRBD2. CDR3 length: 22 residues. Germline assignment: CDR1 DFQATT and CDR2 SNEGSKA (reference sequence). V lost 3 bases to trimming and J lost 7 bases; unmatched junction nucleotides: 30. The chain's CDR3 is CSASPWAITTSGGAAIVNIQYF. CDR3 nucleotide sequence: TGCAGTGCTAGTCCCTGGGCTATTACGACAAGCGGGGGGGCGGCAATAGTCAACATTCAGTACTTC.

The chain links TRBV18 to TRBJ2-2; 7 nucleotides agree with TRBD1. This CDR3 comprises 12 residues. CDR1 is KGHSH and CDR2 is LQKENI in the germline V gene. Losses at the gene ends were 4 bases for V and 10 bases for J; bases not matched to a gene: 3. DNA for the CDR3: TGTGCCAGCTCACTAAGGGGGCAGGAGCTGTTTTTT. Protein: CASSLRGQELFF.

This chain connects TRBV10-1 to TRBJ2-1; 8 bases are a match to TRBD1. Germline V gene lookup returns CDR1 WNHNN and CDR2 SYGVQD (reference sequence). After removal of 0 bases from V and 5 bases from J, the junction contained 6 bases not matched to a gene. The CDR3 length is 16 residues. As DNA, the CDR3 is TGCGCCAGCAGTGAGTCGTCCGGGACAGGAAACAATGAGCAGTTCTTC. This sequence encodes CASSESSGTGNNEQFF.

This chain links TRBV7-6 with TRBJ2-7; a possible D gene is TRBD1 (6 bases). The CDR3 has 16 amino acids. The germline gives CDR1 SGHVS, CDR2 FNYEAQ. V was cut by 5 bases and J by 0 bases, with 17 bases left in between. The CDR3 is CASSTGQPGGSYEQYF. The CDR3 region has the DNA TGTGCCAGCAGCACAGGACAGCCTGGGGGCTCCTACGAGCAGTACTTC.

The V call is TRBV3-1 (or the pseudogene TRBV3-2), the J call TRBJ2-7, with no clear D. The germline V and J ends were trimmed by 7 bases and 8 bases, with 12 bases remaining between them. The germline V gene encodes CDR1 LGHDT and CDR2 YNNKEL (reference sequence). The CDR3 loop spans 11 amino acids. CDR3 nucleotides: TGTGCCAGCACCACAGTCGACCAGCAGTACTTC. Amino acid sequence: CASTTVDQQYF.

The genes are TRBV7-6 and TRBJ2-2; 9 bases agree with TRBD2. This CDR3 spans 16 amino acids. Germline values: CDR1 SGHVS, CDR2 FNYEAQ. V lost 4 bases and J lost 2; bases outside the gene matches: 5. The CDR3 sequence is CASSSASGVNTGELFF. The CDR3 coding sequence is TGTGCCAGCAGCTCCGCTAGCGGGGTAAACACCGGGGAGCTGTTTTTT.

V is TRBV4-1 and J is TRBJ1-3, with D perhaps matching TRBD1 (5 bases). CDR3 length equals 16 residues. V lost 4 bases, J lost 0 bases, and 13 bases lay in between. Germline CDR1 reads MGHRA; CDR2 reads YSYEKL. CDR3 bases: TGCGCCAGCAGCCCCACGGGCGGGGGCTCTGGAAACACCATATATTTT. Amino acid sequence: CASSPTGGGSGNTIYF.

This clone came up a few times. The chain is built from TRBV7-9 and TRBJ1-2; 8 bases agree with TRBD1. The germline V gene encodes CDR1 SEHNR and CDR2 FQNEAQ (reference sequence). This CDR3 is 15 amino acids long. With V trimmed by 1 base and J by 4 bases, 5 bases remained unmatched. The DNA of the CDR3 is TGTGCCAGCAGCTTAGTCCTGGACAGGGCCTATGGCTACACCTTC. It codes for CASSLVLDRAYGYTF.

The rearrangement links TRBV2 to TRBJ1-1; D remains unclear. V lost 10 bases, J lost 9 bases, and 21 bases lay in between. CDR1 is SNHLY and CDR2 is FYNNEI in the germline V gene. The CDR3 consists of 13 residues. The CDR3, as DNA: TGTGCCACCCTCGAGTCAACTAGGACGAAAGCTTTCTTT. Protein product: CATLESTRTKAFF.

This clone showed up just a few times. The CDR3 region has the DNA TGTGCCAGCAGGGACAGGGCGGCAACTAATGAAAAACTGTTTTTT. This sequence encodes CASRDRAATNEKLFF. The chain carries TRBV7-9 and TRBJ1-4, with 8 bases identical to TRBD1. Germline V gene sequence: CDR1 SEHNR, CDR2 FQNEAQ (reference sequence). The CDR3 consists of 15 residues. V was clipped by 6 bases and J by 0 bases; unmatched bases: 3.

The V and J genes are TRBV19 and TRBJ1-1; 8 nucleotides align to TRBD1. This CDR3 is 16 amino acids long. Trimming at V came to 7 bases and at J to 6 bases, leaving 16 bases not matched to a gene. The germline gives CDR1 LNHDA, CDR2 SQIVND (reference sequence). The CDR3 loop reads CASKAGRQGAQAEAFF. Written as DNA, the CDR3 is TGTGCCAGTAAGGCTGGGCGTCAGGGGGCCCAGGCTGAAGCTTTCTTT. Complete variable domain (other parts from reference TRBV19 and TRBJ1-1): DGGITQSPKYLFRKEGQNVTLSCEQNLNHDAMYWYRQDPGQGLRLIYYSQIVNDFQKGDIAEGYSVSREKKESFPLTVTSAQKNPTAFYLCASKAGRQGAQAEAFFGQGTRLTVV.